The 14 T cell receptor beta chains below were found in one sample sequenced in a study of control samples from healthy donors and cancer patients. Profiling relied on immunoSEQ multiplex PCR, and the TCRdb table lists in-frame clones only, not all of them. The table lists about 150,000 clones, more than 85% of them singletons. Sequencing used blood. These receptors originate from a woman aged 30 to 39 in good health.

The chain uses TRBV28 and TRBJ1-6, with D unresolved. Germline V gives CDR1 MDHEN, CDR2 SYDVKM. Trimming removed 5 bases at V and 7 bases at J, with 15 bases between. The CDR3 consists of 15 residues. DNA for the CDR3: TGTGCCAGCAGTGGATGGATCAGAAGGAATTCACCCCTCCACTTT. Translating it yields CASSGWIRRNSPLHF. Supplemented by reference TRBV28 and TRBJ1-6, the full variable domain reads DVKVTQSSRYLVKRTGEKVFLECVQDMDHENMFWYRQDPGLGLRLIYFSYDVKMKEKGDIPEGYSVSREKKERFSLILESASTNQTSMYLCASSGWIRRNSPLHFGNGTRLTVT.

This chain uses TRBV4-1 with TRBJ2-3; TRBD2 matches 9 bases. CDR3 length equals 19 residues. CDR1 is MGHRA and CDR2 is YSYEKL in the germline V gene. V dropped 0 bases and J dropped 4; count of bases not matched to a gene: 14. The CDR3 loop reads CASSQDLDLGLASADTQYF. In DNA form, the CDR3 reads TGCGCCAGCAGCCAAGATCTCGACTTAGGACTAGCGTCGGCAGATACGCAGTATTTT.

As DNA, the CDR3 is TGTGCCAGCAGTTTGAGGGAGCGGGGCTACACCTTC. Translating it yields CASSLRERGYTF. The V and J genes are TRBV28 and TRBJ1-2; D gene ambiguous. This CDR3 is built from 12 residues. The V end lost 3 bases, the J end lost 8 bases, and 10 bases lay between the germline ends. The germline gives CDR1 MDHEN, CDR2 SYDVKM.

V is TRBV7-9 and J is TRBJ2-7, with a weak D call TRBD2 (5 bases). The CDR3 has 18 amino acids. The V gene lost 4 bases and the J gene lost 5 bases, with 27 bases spanning the gap. Germline CDR1 is SEHNR and CDR2 is FQNEAQ (reference sequence). CDR3 DNA: TGTGCCAGCAGCTCCGGCAACCCCCCCGGTGGGAGATTCAACGAGCAGTACTTC. Translating gives CASSSGNPPGGRFNEQYF.

V gene TRBV28 combines with J gene TRBJ2-7, with D unclear. V lost 4 bases and J lost 4, with 8 bases in between. This CDR3 spans 12 amino acids. Germline values: CDR1 MDHEN, CDR2 SYDVKM. In nucleotides, the CDR3 is TGTGCCAGCAGTTATGTTCCTTACGAGCAGTACTTC. Its protein is CASSYVPYEQYF.

The rearrangement uses TRBV30 and TRBJ2-5, with 7 bases that match TRBD2. Germline CDR1 reads GTSNPN; CDR2 reads SVGIG (reference sequence). Unmatched junction bases numbered 9, after V lost 2 bases and J lost 6 bases. The CDR3 contains 14 residues. The chain's CDR3 is CAWSSGLGVQTQYF. In DNA form, the CDR3 reads TGTGCCTGGAGTTCAGGACTAGGCGTCCAGACCCAGTACTTC.

V usage is TRBV9 and J usage is TRBJ1-2; weak D call: TRBD1 (5 bases). Germline V gene data show CDR1 as SGDLS and CDR2 as YYNGEE. V lost 3 bases and J lost 2, with 11 bases in between. The CDR3 is made up of 14 amino acids. The CDR3: CASSGDAGNYGYTF. For the CDR3, the DNA is TGTGCCAGCAGCGGGGACGCTGGGAACTATGGCTACACCTTC.

This sequence joins TRBV10-2 and TRBJ1-5; 7 bases are shared with TRBD1. Germline V CDR1 and CDR2: WSHSY, SAAADI. After removal of 2 bases from V and 0 bases from J, the junction contained 7 bases not matched to a gene. The CDR3 sequence is 17 residues long. The CDR3, as DNA: TGCGCCAGCAGTGAGGCAGGGGGGACCTATAGCAATCAGCCCCAGCATTTT. As protein: CASSEAGGTYSNQPQHF.

The genes are TRBV19 and TRBJ2-7, with D possibly being TRBD1 (5 bases). V dropped 3 bases and J dropped 6 bases, with 12 bases sitting between them. The germline V gene encodes CDR1 LNHDA and CDR2 SQIVND (reference sequence). The CDR3 is 13 residues long. CDR3 region: CASSIRQKSEQYF. The CDR3 nucleotides read TGTGCCAGTAGTATTCGACAGAAAAGCGAGCAGTACTTC. The full variable domain, in which reference TRBV19 and TRBJ2-7 provide the parts outside the CDR3, is DGGITQSPKYLFRKEGQNVTLSCEQNLNHDAMYWYRQDPGQGLRLIYYSQIVNDFQKGDIAEGYSVSREKKESFPLTVTSAQKNPTAFYLCASSIRQKSEQYFGPGTRLTVT.

The chain has TRBV4-1 and TRBJ2-3, with TRBD1 as a possible D gene (5 bases). Germline CDR1 reads MGHRA; CDR2 reads YSYEKL. The length of the CDR3 is 17 residues. Trimming removed 2 bases at V and 1 base at J, with 16 bases between. CDR3 bases: TGCGCCAGCAGCCAAAAGGCCCTAGGGGCGGGCACAGATACGCAGTATTTT. Translation gives CASSQKALGAGTDTQYF.

This clone has more than one count but fewer than ten. The chain links TRBV5-4 to TRBJ2-7, with a tentative D call TRBD1 (5 bases). The CDR3 length is 15 residues. Germline CDR1 is SGHNT and CDR2 is YYREEE (reference sequence). Trimming left V 6 bases short and J 0 bases short, with 16 bases between. The CDR3 spells CASTIFGASSYEQYF. The DNA for the CDR3 is TGTGCCAGCACTATCTTTGGGGCAAGCTCCTACGAGCAGTACTTC.

In its sample, this clone was seen once. This chain joins TRBV11-3 and TRBJ2-2; TRBD2 is a possible D gene (5 bases). Per the germline V gene, CDR1 is SGHNT and CDR2 is YENEEA. Trimming cost V 0 bases and J 7 bases, with 15 bases left between them. This CDR3 contains 16 residues. CDR3 residues: CASSLDLLEAGGELFF. The CDR3 DNA follows: TGTGCCAGCAGCTTAGACCTCCTAGAGGCGGGCGGGGAGCTGTTTTTT.

A single count supports this clone. The chain links TRBV28 to TRBJ2-1, with 9 bases matching TRBD1. Looked up from germline, CDR1 is MDHEN and CDR2 is SYDVKM. This CDR3 has 15 amino acids. V lost 5 bases and J lost 7; bases outside the gene matches: 9. CDR3 nucleotide sequence: TGTGCCAGCAGTCAACCGGGACAGGGTGGGAATGAGCAGTTCTTC. Amino acid sequence: CASSQPGQGGNEQFF. Full variable domain (remainder filled in from reference TRBV28 and TRBJ2-1): DVKVTQSSRYLVKRTGEKVFLECVQDMDHENMFWYRQDPGLGLRLIYFSYDVKMKEKGDIPEGYSVSREKKERFSLILESASTNQTSMYLCASSQPGQGGNEQFFGPGTRLTVL.

The chain has TRBV11-3 and TRBJ2-1; 10 bases fit TRBD2. Germline V gene sequence: CDR1 SGHNT, CDR2 YENEEA. The length of the CDR3 is 15 residues. V lost 5 bases, J lost 3 bases, and 4 bases stayed unmatched. The CDR3 DNA sequence: TGTGCCAGCAGCCTAACTAGCGGGATCTACAATGAGCAGTTCTTC. It specifies CASSLTSGIYNEQFF. Supplemented by reference TRBV11-3 and TRBJ2-1, the full variable domain reads EAGVVQSPRYKIIEKKQPVAFWCNPISGHNTLYWYLQNLGQGPELLIRYENEEAVDDSQLPKDRFSAERLKGVDSTLKIQPAELGDSAVYLCASSLTSGIYNEQFFGPGTRLTVL.